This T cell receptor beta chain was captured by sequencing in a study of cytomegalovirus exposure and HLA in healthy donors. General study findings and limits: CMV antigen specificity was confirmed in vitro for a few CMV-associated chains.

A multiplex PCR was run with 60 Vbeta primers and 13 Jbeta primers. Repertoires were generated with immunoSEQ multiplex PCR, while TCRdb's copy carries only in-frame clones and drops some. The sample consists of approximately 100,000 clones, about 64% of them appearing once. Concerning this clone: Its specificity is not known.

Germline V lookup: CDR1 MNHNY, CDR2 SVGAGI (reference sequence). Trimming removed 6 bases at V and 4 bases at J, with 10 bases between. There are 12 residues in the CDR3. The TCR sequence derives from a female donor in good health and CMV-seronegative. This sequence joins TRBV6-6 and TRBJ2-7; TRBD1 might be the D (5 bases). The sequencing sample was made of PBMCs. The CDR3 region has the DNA TGTGCCAGCAGCCCCGACAGATACGAGCAGTACTTC. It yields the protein CASSPDRYEQYF.